This TCR beta chain is from a study of T cell responses to AZD1222 COVID-19 vaccine. Study-level background: It was second doses at about 4 or about 12 weeks that were pooled. Study-wide points: Among AZD1222 vaccinees, only six were seropositive at baseline. Vaccine-related CD4 TCRs covered spike, predominating at 160-218 and 743-854.

In the case of this clone: Its cognate antigen is unknown.

Profiled with immunoSEQ multiplex PCR; TCRdb holds only in-frame clones, not every one. Here the sample spans roughly 100,000 clones, 92% being singletons. Germline V gives CDR1 MGHRA, CDR2 YSYEKL. The length of the CDR3 is 16 residues. With V trimmed by 3 bases and J by 6 bases, 6 bases remained unmatched. The sample here was peripheral blood, taken on day 0 of AZD1222 vaccination. The V call is TRBV4-1, the J call TRBJ2-2, with TRBD1 matching over 11 bases. This receptor was identified in an adult in good health. In DNA, the CDR3 is TGCGCCAGCAGCCAGGGGACAGGGGGGGTATCCGGGGAGCTGTTTTTT. It yields the protein CASSQGTGGVSGELFF.